The 27 T cell receptor beta chains presented below share a single source sample, sequenced in a study of T cells in Graves' hyperthyroidism and ophthalmopathy. TCR beta CDR3 regions were amplified from RNA. During a first-round RT-PCR of the TCR CDR3, the HTBI primer set was used. TCRdb re-analysed the multiplex PCR reads in MiXCR, keeping a single row per CDR3 protein. The sample consists of 600,000 to 800,000 distinct CDR3 sequences, over 35% of them appearing once. The sequenced sample consisted of blood. Source of these receptors: a woman aged 40 to 50 with Graves' hyperthyroidism.

This clonotype was observed at least ten times. The chain has TRBV7-9 and TRBJ2-6; D is unclear. Trimming removed 5 bases from V and 0 bases from J, with 20 bases in between. The CDR3 has 19 amino acids. Per the germline V gene, CDR1 is SEHNR and CDR2 is FQNEAQ (reference sequence). The CDR3 DNA follows: TGTGCCAGCAGCCTACAATCCTGGACGGGCTCCTCTGGGGCCAACGTCCTGACTTTC. Residues: CASSLQSWTGSSGANVLTF.

The chain carries TRBV19 and TRBJ1-3; no firm D call. CDR3 size: 15 residues. V lost 6 bases, J lost 5 bases, and 17 bases lay in between. CDR1 and CDR2 from the germline V gene are LNHDA and SQIVND (reference sequence). DNA of the CDR3: TGTGCCAGTAGCCCGGGTCACACTGCTAGAAACACCATATATTTT. This sequence encodes CASSPGHTARNTIYF. Supplemented by reference TRBV19 and TRBJ1-3, the full variable domain reads DGGITQSPKYLFRKEGQNVTLSCEQNLNHDAMYWYRQDPGQGLRLIYYSQIVNDFQKGDIAEGYSVSREKKESFPLTVTSAQKNPTAFYLCASSPGHTARNTIYFGEGSWLTVV.

This rearrangement joins TRBV19 to TRBJ2-2; no definite D call. This CDR3 region has 16 residues. Between the trimmed V and J ends, which lost 5 bases and 0 bases, there was a span of 13 bases. In germline, CDR1 is LNHDA, CDR2 SQIVND (reference sequence). DNA for the CDR3: TGTGCCAGTAGTCCAGAGTCAGTGGCGAACACCGGGGAGCTGTTTTTT. It is translated as CASSPESVANTGELFF.

This clonotype appeared a few times. This sequence joins TRBV12-3 or TRBV12-4 and TRBJ1-2; 12 nucleotides agree with TRBD1. The J segment lost 7 bases and the V segment lost 6 bases, leaving 12 bases of the junction unmatched. This CDR3 contains 16 residues. The CDR3 DNA sequence: TGTGCCAGCAGCCCTATAGGGACAGGGGGCATTGGTGGCTACACCTTC. This encodes CASSPIGTGGIGGYTF.

As regards this clonotype: Likely a read error: the CDR3 ends without its conserved phenylalanine or tryptophan. This chain connects TRBV5-1 to TRBJ2-5; 9 bases align to TRBD1. V lost 4 bases, J lost 2 bases, and 3 bases stayed unmatched. The CDR3 runs to 14 residues. Germline V gene data show CDR1 as SGHRS and CDR2 as YFSETQ. CDR3 residues: CASSLGQGQETQYL. In DNA, the CDR3 is TGCGCCAGCAGCCTAGGACAGGGGCAAGAGACCCAGTACCTC.

This chain connects TRBV4-1 to TRBJ2-5, with 9 positions matching TRBD2. The CDR3 is 15 residues long. The junction had 6 bases not matched to a gene; V was cut back by 2 bases and J by 5 bases. Germline CDR1 is MGHRA and CDR2 is YSYEKL. The CDR3 protein is CASSQIGGGVETQYF. The CDR3, as DNA: TGCGCCAGCAGCCAAATTGGCGGGGGGGTGGAGACCCAGTACTTC.

Points on this clonotype: A read error is possible here, since a much larger clone lies one base away. The CDR3 DNA is TGTGCCAGTAGTCCTCCTTACGGGTCCGAGCAGCACTTC. Translated, it gives CASSPPYGSEQHF. The chain combines TRBV19 with TRBJ2-7; D gene ambiguous. Germline V lookup: CDR1 LNHDA, CDR2 SQIVND (reference sequence). This CDR3 is 13 amino acids long.

A single count supports this clonotype. This rearrangement joins TRBV7-2 to TRBJ2-1; 9 nucleotides line up with TRBD1. In germline, CDR1 is SGHTA, CDR2 FQGNSA. The CDR3 runs 14 residues. V was pared by 5 bases and J by 5 bases, with 4 bases of the junction left unmatched. The CDR3 bases are TGTGCCAGCAGCATCGGGACAGGGAACAATGAGCAGTTCTTC. Translated: CASSIGTGNNEQFF.

Note on this clonotype: The junction departs from germline at one end; a sequencing error may be responsible. J is TRBJ2-3 and V is TRBV7-2; a weak D match, TRBD2 (6 bases). The germline V gene has CDR1 SGHTA and CDR2 FQGNSA. CDR3 length: 14 residues. CDR3 nucleotide sequence: TGTGCCAGCAGCTTAGCGCCCGGGGACTCGGCCAGGTCTTTT. This translates into CASSLAPGDSARSF. Together with reference TRBV7-2 and TRBJ2-3, the CDR3 gives the full variable domain: GAGVSQSPSNKVTEKGKDVELRCDPISGHTALYWYRQSLGQGLEFLIYFQGNSAPDKSGLPSDRFSAERTGGSVSTLTIQRTQQEDSAVYLCASSLAPGDSARSFGPGTRLTVL.

The genes are TRBV25-1 and TRBJ1-6; unclear D gene. V shed 1 base and J shed 10 bases, with 14 bases lying between them. CDR3 length: 15 residues. Germline CDR1 reads MGHDK; CDR2 reads SYGVNS. The CDR3 DNA is TGTGCCAGCAGTGAATTTGGGAAACTGTACTCACCCCTCCACTTT. It specifies CASSEFGKLYSPLHF. The full variable domain, its missing parts supplied by reference TRBV25-1 and TRBJ1-6, is EADIYQTPRYLVIGTGKKITLECSQTMGHDKMYWYQQDPGMELHLIHYSYGVNSTEKGDLSSESTVSRIRTEHFPLTLESARPSHTSQYLCASSEFGKLYSPLHFGNGTRLTVT.

The chain uses TRBV5-1 and TRBJ2-2, with TRBD1 matching over 7 bases. J was trimmed by 2 bases and V by 4 bases; bases with no gene match: 17. CDR1 and CDR2 from the germline V gene are SGHRS and YFSETQ. The length of the CDR3 is 19 residues. The CDR3 sequence is CASSTRQSSRDSNTGELFF. The CDR3 bases are TGCGCCAGCAGCACTCGTCAATCCTCCCGGGACAGTAACACCGGGGAGCTGTTTTTT.

A few counts support this clonotype. The rearrangement joins TRBV2 to TRBJ1-4; D remains unclear. Trimming took off 4 bases at V and 11 bases at J, with 8 bases between the two ends. The CDR3 has 11 residues. Germline V lookup: CDR1 SNHLY, CDR2 FYNNEI. CDR3 sequence reads: CASSGSGKLFF. The CDR3 nucleotides read TGTGCCAGCAGTGGAAGCGGGAAACTGTTTTTT.

Many counts were recorded for this clonotype. The chain carries TRBV6-5 and TRBJ1-5; D may be TRBD1 (5 bases). Germline V gene data show CDR1 as MNHEY and CDR2 as SVGAGI. V lost 0 bases and J lost 5, with 11 bases in between. The CDR3 has 15 amino acids. The CDR3 loop is CASSYSMGGDQPQHF. The CDR3 coding sequence is TGTGCCAGCAGTTACTCGATGGGAGGGGATCAGCCCCAGCATTTT.

This clonotype was seen many times. The chain is built from TRBV10-3 and TRBJ1-2; 7 bases map to TRBD1. Germline V lookup: CDR1 ENHRY, CDR2 SYGVKD. The CDR3 is 13 amino acids. V shed 11 bases and J 11 bases; nucleotides not matched to a gene: 17. CDR3 bases: TGTGCCTCGAATACGGGACAGAGTATGTGGTACACCTTC. Protein: CASNTGQSMWYTF.

This clonotype was recorded a few times. The V call is TRBV7-2, the J call TRBJ2-7, with D maybe TRBD1 (6 bases). The CDR3 totals 12 residues. Trimming stripped 8 bases from V and 3 bases from J, with 11 bases between. CDR1 SGHTA and CDR2 FQGNSA come from the germline V gene. The CDR3 DNA is TGTGCCAGCCAGGGGACAAACTACGAGCAGTACTTC. This sequence encodes CASQGTNYEQYF.

The table lists this clonotype with many counts. The chain uses TRBV9 and TRBJ2-7; tentatively, D is TRBD1 (5 bases). The V gene's germline CDR1 is SGDLS and CDR2 YYNGEE. Trimming removed 0 bases at V and 2 bases at J, with 9 bases between. CDR3 length: 14 residues. The CDR3 DNA is TGTGCCAGCAGCGTAGAGGCAGGGACCTACGAGCAGTACTTC. Its protein is CASSVEAGTYEQYF.

This clonotype occurred a few times. CDR3 amino acids: CASSMVAYTMNTEAFF. The CDR3 DNA reads TGTGCCAGTAGTATGGTGGCTTATACTATGAACACTGAAGCTTTCTTT. V usage is TRBV19 and J usage is TRBJ1-1; no firm D call. Trimming cost V 3 bases and J 0 bases, with 14 bases left between them. From germline, CDR1 is LNHDA and CDR2 SQIVND (reference sequence). The length of the CDR3 is 16 residues.

CDR3 nucleotides: TGCAGTGCTATGGGGCTAGCGGGAGGGCTCTCCTACGAGCAGTACTTC. Translation gives CSAMGLAGGLSYEQYF. The rearrangement links TRBV20-1 to TRBJ2-7; 12 bases line up with TRBD2. This CDR3 comprises 16 residues. The V gene end was trimmed by 4 bases and the J gene end by 0 bases; junction bases not matched to a gene: 7. Looked up from germline, CDR1 is DFQATT and CDR2 is SNEGSKA (reference sequence).

At least ten counts were recorded for this clonotype. The chain joins TRBV2 to TRBJ1-6; D possibly corresponds to TRBD1 (5 bases). The germline gives CDR1 SNHLY, CDR2 FYNNEI. This CDR3 comprises 14 residues. V lost 5 bases, J lost 3 bases, and 8 bases lay in between. The CDR3 sequence is CASSLDSYNSPLHF. As DNA, the CDR3 is TGTGCCAGCAGTCTAGACAGCTATAATTCACCCCTCCACTTT.

Remarks on this clonotype: Since a much larger clone is just one base distant, this may be a read error. This CDR3 is missing its conserved last phenylalanine or tryptophan, likely due to a read error. V gene TRBV4-3 combines with J gene TRBJ2-7; 9 bases are a match to TRBD1. The CDR3 is 15 residues long. V gave up 2 bases and J gave up 3 bases; unmatched junction bases: 5. CDR1 is LGHNA and CDR2 is YSLEER in the germline V gene. The CDR3, as DNA: TGCGCCAGCAGCCAACGTGGACAGGGGATCTACGAGCAGTACCTC. It specifies CASSQRGQGIYEQYL.

The rearrangement uses TRBV5-1 and TRBJ2-7; D is unclear. The CDR3 has 14 residues. CDR1 and CDR2 from the germline V gene are SGHRS and YFSETQ. The V gene lost 0 bases and the J gene lost 2 bases, with 9 bases spanning the gap. The CDR3 sequence: CASSLGDIAYEQYF. As DNA, the CDR3 is TGCGCCAGCAGCTTGGGTGACATAGCCTACGAGCAGTACTTC. Variable domain in full (rest from reference TRBV5-1 and TRBJ2-7): KAGVTQTPRYLIKTRGQQVTLSCSPISGHRSVSWYQQTPGQGLQFLFEYFSETQRNKGNFPGRFSGRQFSNSRSEMNVSTLELGDSALYLCASSLGDIAYEQYFGPGTRLTVT.

To note about this clonotype: The germline gene is not matched at one end of the junction; a read error may be the cause. The genes are TRBV29-1 and TRBJ2-7; D is perhaps TRBD2 (6 bases). The CDR3 spans 12 residues. Germline V gives CDR1 SQVTM, CDR2 ANQGSEA. Here the CDR3 DNA reads TGCAGCGCCAAGGACGGGGGATACGAGCAGTATTTC. Amino acid sequence: CSAKDGGYEQYF.

The chain combines TRBV5-4 with TRBJ2-5; perhaps D is TRBD1 or TRBD2 (5 bases each). V lost 3 bases to trimming and J lost 5 bases, with 11 bases between them. From germline, CDR1 is SGHNT and CDR2 YYREEE (reference sequence). This CDR3 comprises 13 residues. CDR3 nucleotide sequence: TGTGCCAGCAGCTCTCGGGGCGCGGAGACCCAGTACTTC. Its protein is CASSSRGAETQYF.

This clonotype has ten or more counts. DNA for the CDR3: TGTGCTAGTGGTTTGCTTCTGGGGGGCTACACCTTC. This translates into CASGLLLGGYTF. The chain couples TRBV12-5 to TRBJ1-2; D remains ambiguous. The CDR3 extends over 12 amino acids. Trimming left V 2 bases short and J 8 bases short, with 9 bases between. The V gene's germline CDR1 is LGHNT and CDR2 FRNRAP.

This clonotype was seen many times. The chain couples TRBV29-1 to TRBJ1-2; possible D gene TRBD1, 6 bases. V was clipped by 6 bases and J by 2 bases, with 16 bases between them. Germline V gene data show CDR1 as SQVTM and CDR2 as ANQGSEA. The CDR3 is 14 amino acids. The CDR3 is CSVPKVGGNYGYTF. As DNA, the CDR3 is TGCAGCGTCCCCAAGGTGGGGGGCAACTATGGCTACACCTTC.

This clonotype has a handful of counts. The J gene is TRBJ2-7, the V gene TRBV20-1; 10 positions agree with TRBD2. The CDR3 length is 17 residues. CDR1 and CDR2 from the germline V gene are DFQATT and SNEGSKA (reference sequence). J gave up 4 bases and V 0 bases, and 12 bases lay outside the gene matches. CDR3 protein: CSARDLWSGTSVYEQYF. In DNA form, the CDR3 reads TGCAGTGCTAGAGATCTTTGGTCGGGGACTAGCGTATACGAGCAGTACTTC.

This clonotype was recorded a few times. The chain employs TRBV7-2 and TRBJ2-7; D is uncertain. Germline CDR1 SGHTA, CDR2 FQGNSA. V was pared by 4 bases and J by 2 bases, with 15 bases between. The CDR3 covers 15 residues. CDR3 in amino acids: CASSSLNTDPYEQYF. In DNA form, the CDR3 reads TGTGCCAGCAGCTCCCTCAACACCGACCCCTACGAGCAGTACTTC.